The present entry profiles one T cell receptor (beta chain) with its context. The target of this receptor is not known. No much larger clone is present one base from it, and per-base qualities are unavailable. This specimen comes from a study of T cells after somatic rescue of genetic block (dated by TCRdb to 2019 to 2021). In terms of the full investigation: The study assessed how robust, over the long term, a T-cell system was when the system had developed through somatic rescue of a genetic block in T-cell development.

Library preparation employed the immunoSEQ multiplex PCR assay. This immuneACCESS table, as held by TCRdb, lists in-frame sequences with V and J called but not all clones. Of the missing ones, under half trace to an unresolved V gene in checked studies; the others have no known cause. Here the sample has roughly 15,000 clones; over 65% occur a single time. Under 25% of the sample comes from the top ten. Sequencing input: peripheral blood mononuclear cells (PBMCs). The sequence came from a boy between 10 and 17 years old.

The DNA reads TGTGCCAGCGGGCAACGGCACGAGCAGTACTTC. It is translated as CASGQRHEQYF. This receptor chain uses TRBV28 and TRBJ2-7; there is no confident call for the D gene. CDR1 and CDR2, looked up from the germline V gene, are MDHEN and SYDVKM. From the cysteine through the phenylalanine, the CDR3 covers 11 amino acids. Of all the DNA, just the CDR3 is kept, 33 bases in frame from base 1. The V end loses 8 bases and the J end loses 5 bases, and a stretch of 10 bases separates them.